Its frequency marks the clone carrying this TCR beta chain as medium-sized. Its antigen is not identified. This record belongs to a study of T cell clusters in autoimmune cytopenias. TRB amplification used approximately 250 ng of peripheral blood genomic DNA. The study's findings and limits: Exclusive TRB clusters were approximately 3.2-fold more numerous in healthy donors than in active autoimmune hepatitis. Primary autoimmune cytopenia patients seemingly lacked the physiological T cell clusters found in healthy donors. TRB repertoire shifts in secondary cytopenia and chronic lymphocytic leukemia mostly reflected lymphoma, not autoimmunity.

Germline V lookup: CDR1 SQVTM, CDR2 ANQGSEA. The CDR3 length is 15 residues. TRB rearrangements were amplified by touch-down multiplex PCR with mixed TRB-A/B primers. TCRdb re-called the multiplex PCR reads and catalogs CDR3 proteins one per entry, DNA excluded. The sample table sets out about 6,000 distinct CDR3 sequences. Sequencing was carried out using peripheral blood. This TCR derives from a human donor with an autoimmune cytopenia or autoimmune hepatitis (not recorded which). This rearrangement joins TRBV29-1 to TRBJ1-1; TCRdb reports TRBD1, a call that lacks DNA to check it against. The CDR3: CSVQGQGARNTEAFF. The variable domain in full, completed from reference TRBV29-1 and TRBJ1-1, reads SAVISQKPSRDICQRGTSLTIQCQVDSQVTMMFWYRQQPGQSLTLIATANQGSEATYESGFVIDKFPISRPNLTFSTLTVSNMSPEDSSIYLCSVQGQGARNTEAFFGQGTRLTVV.